The following is a T cell receptor (beta chain) sequence with its context. There is no known antigen for this receptor. Qualities for individual bases were not recorded, and no much larger clone is one base off. The junction shows trimming of 4 bases on V and 5 bases on J, plus 12 bases between the germline ends. Including cysteine and phenylalanine, the CDR3 has 14 amino acids. Only the CDR3 portion is preserved as DNA: 42 bases, with reading frame beginning at the first base. The germline V gene (reference sequence) sets CDR1 to PRHDT and CDR2 to FYEKMQ. This sample is part of a study of blood T cells in healthy people across ages (dated by TCRdb to between 2015 and 2016). About the full investigation: In model experiments, roughly one uniquely barcoded TCR beta cDNA molecule per two T cells was captured by template switching. To track age-related changes in TCR beta repertoire diversity, the study relied on deep sequencing normalized with unique cDNA molecular identifiers. The donors were divided into four age groups: young (average around 15 years), middle-aged (over 35), aged (approximately 59) and long-lived (roughly 86). To avoid experimental bias, donors of different ages were spread randomly across the sequencing lanes. The study analyzed two additional independent replicas of 1 million unique cDNA reads from the same blood draw for two donors, one aged 18 to 29 and one aged 80 or older. Findings and caveats that apply to the study as a whole: Compared with the aged group, the long-lived group had more naive CD4+ T cells, fewer expanded clones and increased TCR diversity, suggesting age selection. Observed TCR beta diversity per million T cells fell roughly linearly with age, and a significant reduction was already apparent by age approximately 40. Because profiling used bulk unsorted PBMCs, naive and antigen-experienced compartments could not be compared conclusively. Total diversity estimates from one million sequenced T cells were considered lower bounds and underestimates. Donor CMV infection status was unknown, potentially confounding age-related changes in expanded clonotypes. The percentage of naive T cells measured by flow cytometry correlated strongly with observed TCR beta diversity.

Preparation of the library involved 5' RACE. Sequencing used an Illumina HiSeq 2500. A second PCR of roughly 7 to 11 cycles was performed with a sample-barcoded 5' primer and a J-beta primer mix. A unique molecular identifier was introduced onto each TCR beta cDNA molecule by a template-switch 5' adaptor carrying 12 random nucleotides. Each sample yielded at least 2.5 million CDR3-containing paired-end reads. First-strand cDNA synthesis was performed from all RNA using the Mint cDNA synthesis kit, with priming by a TRBC-specific oligonucleotide. All cDNA was treated with uracil-DNA glycosylase and then went through a first 18-cycle PCR with the universal primers M1SS and BC2_uni_R. Under the source paper's analysis protocol: Each sample was normalized by randomly selecting 1 million high-quality reads, each carrying a distinct molecular identifier. Reads with shared molecular identifiers were discarded instead of being binned into consensus sequences. MiTCR, set to a Q25 quality threshold and the strictest error-elimination algorithm, was used for CDR3 identification, clonotype clustering and error correction. A nonparametric unseen species model with Euler transformation was used to estimate lower-bound total TCR beta diversity. The public reads were run again by TCRdb, first through fastp at Q25 and then through MiXCR, and only productive beta chains were kept. Rows merge per CDR3 protein into single entries with the most common DNA and genes. TCRdb's processing, not the authors', yielded these V and J calls. The sample table contains about 380,000 distinct CDR3 sequences; only one count was recorded for approximately 47% of them. Around 50% of the sample goes to the ten largest clones.

Donors were about 36 systemically healthy Caucasian individuals from Russia aged roughly 6 to 90 years. Each donor gave roughly 9.5 milliliters of peripheral blood, collected into EDTA-treated Vacutainer tubes. Ficoll-Paque density-gradient centrifugation was used to isolate PBMCs, with at least 6 million per sample. Trizol reagent was used to extract total RNA from PBMCs, with at least 6 micrograms per sample. The percentages of naive CD45RAhigh/CD27high T cells were determined by flow cytometry on a PBMC aliquot from every donor. This receptor chain uses TRBV13 and TRBJ2-1; the D region may be TRBD1 or TRBD2, each matching 5 bases equally. The sample taken for sequencing was blood. The clonotype was recovered from a man aged 60 to 69 in good health. The CDR3 reads CASSSGTANNEQFF. The DNA sequence follows: TGTGCCAGCAGCTCCGGGACGGCTAACAATGAGCAGTTCTTC.